This entry lists 10 T cell receptor beta chains sequenced from one sample in a study of OX40 agonist ivuxolimab in advanced cancers. TCRdb keeps only in-frame clones here, not all; method: immunoSEQ multiplex PCR. The sample has about 120,000 clones; 75% to 90% are singletons. The source material was CD4+ or CD8+ T cells sorted from blood, sampled in a trial of the OX40 agonist ivuxolimab. The receptor source for this set is an adult with an advanced solid tumor such as melanoma, head and neck, liver or kidney cancer.

The chain couples TRBV6-5 to TRBJ2-5; TRBD2 agrees at 10 bases. V lost 4 bases and J lost 5; bases outside the gene matches: 7. This CDR3 has 15 amino acids. Germline CDR1 and CDR2: MNHEY and SVGAGI. The chain's CDR3 is CASSSSGGDWETQYF. The CDR3 coding sequence is TGTGCCAGCAGTTCTAGCGGGGGAGATTGGGAGACCCAGTACTTC.

The gene calls are TRBV6-1 and TRBJ2-1; 12 nucleotides match TRBD2. V lost 9 bases to trimming and J lost 7 bases; unmatched junction nucleotides: 7. Germline V gene sequence: CDR1 MNHNS, CDR2 SASEGT. CDR3 length equals 14 residues. The CDR3 DNA reads as TGTGCCAGTGTTCTAGCGGGGGGGCTGAATGAGCAGTTCTTC. Translation gives CASVLAGGLNEQFF.

The chain uses TRBV25-1 and TRBJ2-3; possible D gene TRBD2, 6 bases. This CDR3 is 14 amino acids long. Between the trimmed V and J ends, which lost 5 bases and 6 bases, there was a span of 15 bases. Looked up from germline, CDR1 is MGHDK and CDR2 is SYGVNS. CDR3 bases: TGTGCCAGCAGTAACCCCGCGGGGCCCGATACGCAGTATTTT. This codes for CASSNPAGPDTQYF.

The rearrangement uses TRBV10-3 and TRBJ2-5; maybe TRBD1 (6 bases). Trimming removed 0 bases from V and 4 bases from J, with 12 bases in between. Germline lookup yields CDR1 ENHRY and CDR2 SYGVKD. The CDR3 covers 15 residues. In nucleotides, the CDR3 is TGTGCCATCAGTGAGTCAGAGGGGGAGAGAGAGACCCAGTACTTC. Encoded protein: CAISESEGERETQYF.

The rearrangement joins TRBV4-1 to TRBJ2-5; a possible D gene is TRBD1 (6 bases). In germline, CDR1 is MGHRA, CDR2 YSYEKL. V dropped 1 base and J dropped 4 bases, with 10 bases sitting between them. CDR3 length: 14 amino acids. The CDR3 DNA follows: TGCGCCAGCAGCCAAGCAGGGGCGGGAGAGACCCAGTACTTC. Encoded protein: CASSQAGAGETQYF.

This sequence joins TRBV6-6 and TRBJ1-2; D might be TRBD1 (5 bases). Between the trimmed V and J ends, which lost 2 bases and 2 bases, there was a span of 15 bases. CDR3 length equals 16 residues. Looked up from germline, CDR1 is MNHNY and CDR2 is SVGAGI (reference sequence). This CDR3 reads CASSYRRVAPNYGYTF. As DNA, the CDR3 is TGTGCCAGCAGTTACCGCAGGGTCGCTCCAAACTATGGCTACACCTTC.

The rearrangement links TRBV9 to TRBJ1-3, with D tentatively TRBD1 (5 bases). V shed 4 bases and J shed 0 bases, with 11 bases lying between them. The CDR3 length is 15 residues. Germline V gene lookup returns CDR1 SGDLS and CDR2 YYNGEE. The CDR3 DNA follows: TGTGCCAGCAGCCCAGGGAGCCTCTCTGGAAACACCATATATTTT. Amino acids: CASSPGSLSGNTIYF.

The chain has TRBV28 and TRBJ1-1; D is undetermined. Germline V gene lookup returns CDR1 MDHEN and CDR2 SYDVKM. Deletions cut 3 bases from V and 0 bases from J, with 8 bases between. CDR3 size: 14 residues. Here the CDR3 DNA reads TGTGCCAGCAGTTTCCGGCTCTTGAACACTGAAGCTTTCTTT. It encodes CASSFRLLNTEAFF. The complete variable domain, with remaining parts taken from reference TRBV28 and TRBJ1-1, reads DVKVTQSSRYLVKRTGEKVFLECVQDMDHENMFWYRQDPGLGLRLIYFSYDVKMKEKGDIPEGYSVSREKKERFSLILESASTNQTSMYLCASSFRLLNTEAFFGQGTRLTVV.

This chain links TRBV28 with TRBJ1-2, with D possibly TRBD1 on 6 matching bases. Germline V gene data show CDR1 as MDHEN and CDR2 as SYDVKM. The CDR3 covers 16 residues. The V gene lost 1 base and the J gene lost 8 bases, with 20 bases spanning the gap. This CDR3 is CASSLSGVGQRRGYTF. The CDR3 coding sequence is TGTGCCAGCAGTTTATCAGGGGTTGGGCAGCGGAGGGGCTACACCTTC.

This clone appeared once. This chain uses TRBV7-2 with TRBJ1-5; TRBD1 might be the D (5 bases). Germline CDR1 and CDR2: SGHTA and FQGNSA. Trimming pared 0 bases from V and 2 bases from J, leaving 5 bases between. The CDR3 is 14 residues long. CDR3 sequence reads: CASSLAGGNQPQHF. The CDR3 nucleotides are TGTGCCAGCAGCTTAGCAGGGGGCAATCAGCCCCAGCATTTT.